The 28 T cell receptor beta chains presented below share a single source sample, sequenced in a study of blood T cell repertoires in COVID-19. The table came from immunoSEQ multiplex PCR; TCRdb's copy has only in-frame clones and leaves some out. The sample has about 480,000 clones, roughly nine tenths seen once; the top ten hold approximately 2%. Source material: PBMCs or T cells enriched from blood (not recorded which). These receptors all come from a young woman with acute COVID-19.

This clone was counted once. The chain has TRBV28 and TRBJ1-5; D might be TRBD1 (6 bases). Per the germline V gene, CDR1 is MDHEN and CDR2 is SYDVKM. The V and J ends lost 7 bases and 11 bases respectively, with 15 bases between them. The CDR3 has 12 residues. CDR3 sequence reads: CASNTPTGAQHF. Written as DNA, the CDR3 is TGTGCCAGCAACACCCCGACAGGAGCCCAGCATTTT.

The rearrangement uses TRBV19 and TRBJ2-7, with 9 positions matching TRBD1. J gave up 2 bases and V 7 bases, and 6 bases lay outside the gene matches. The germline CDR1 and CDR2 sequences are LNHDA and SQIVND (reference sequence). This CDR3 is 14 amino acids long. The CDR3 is CASNPGQGTYEQYF. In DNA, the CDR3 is TGTGCCAGTAACCCGGGACAGGGTACCTACGAGCAGTACTTC.

CDR3 DNA: TGTGCCAGCAGCTTGCCTAGCGGGAACTACGAGCAGTACTTC. Encoded protein: CASSLPSGNYEQYF. This rearrangement joins TRBV5-6 to TRBJ2-7; 9 nucleotides align to TRBD2. The germline CDR1 and CDR2 sequences are SGHDT and YYEEEE. The CDR3 totals 14 residues. V lost 1 base and J lost 3; bases outside the gene matches: 2.

The CDR3 reads CASSLGGTPQHF. As DNA, the CDR3 is TGTGCCAGCAGCCTCGGGGGAACACCCCAGCATTTT. The chain employs TRBV14 and TRBJ1-5, with D possibly being TRBD1 (5 bases). The V gene's germline CDR1 is SGHDN and CDR2 FVKESK. The CDR3 has 12 amino acids. Deletions cut 4 bases from V and 10 bases from J, with 11 bases between.

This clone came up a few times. In nucleotides, the CDR3 is TGTGCCAGCAGCGGTACAGGGGCGAGTGAGCAGTACTTC. Translation: CASSGTGASEQYF. The genes are TRBV9 and TRBJ2-7; 7 bases are a match to TRBD1. V lost 3 bases to trimming and J lost 7 bases; unmatched junction nucleotides: 7. Germline V CDR1 and CDR2: SGDLS, YYNGEE. This CDR3 comprises 13 residues.

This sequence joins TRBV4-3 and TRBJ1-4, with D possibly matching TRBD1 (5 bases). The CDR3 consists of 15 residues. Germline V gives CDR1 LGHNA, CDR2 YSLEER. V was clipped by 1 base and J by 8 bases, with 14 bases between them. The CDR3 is CASSQGAQGGEKLFF. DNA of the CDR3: TGCGCCAGCAGCCAAGGTGCGCAGGGTGGAGAAAAACTGTTTTTT.

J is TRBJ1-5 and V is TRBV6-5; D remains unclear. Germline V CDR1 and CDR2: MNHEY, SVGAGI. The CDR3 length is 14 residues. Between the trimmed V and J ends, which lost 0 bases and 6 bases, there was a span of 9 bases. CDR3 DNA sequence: TGTGCCAGCAGTTACTCAATCTCGGGTCAGCCCCAGCATTTT. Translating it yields CASSYSISGQPQHF.

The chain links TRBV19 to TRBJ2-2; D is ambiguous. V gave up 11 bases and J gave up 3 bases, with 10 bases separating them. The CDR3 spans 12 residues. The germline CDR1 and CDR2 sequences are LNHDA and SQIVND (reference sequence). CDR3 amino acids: CAGRLDTGELFF. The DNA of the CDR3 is TGTGCCGGCCGCCTCGACACCGGGGAGCTGTTTTTT.

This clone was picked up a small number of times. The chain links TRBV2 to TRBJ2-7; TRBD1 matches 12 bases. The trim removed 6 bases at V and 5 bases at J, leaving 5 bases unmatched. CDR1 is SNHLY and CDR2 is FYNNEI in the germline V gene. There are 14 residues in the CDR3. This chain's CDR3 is CASSRDRGQNEQYF. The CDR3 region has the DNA TGTGCCAGCAGCCGGGACAGGGGGCAAAACGAGCAGTACTTC.

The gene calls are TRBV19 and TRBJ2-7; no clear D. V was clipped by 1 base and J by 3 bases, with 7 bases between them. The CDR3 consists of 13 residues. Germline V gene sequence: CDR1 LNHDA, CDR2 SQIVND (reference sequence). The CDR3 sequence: CASSIGLRYEQYF. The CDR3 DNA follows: TGTGCCAGTAGTATAGGACTTCGCTACGAGCAGTACTTC.

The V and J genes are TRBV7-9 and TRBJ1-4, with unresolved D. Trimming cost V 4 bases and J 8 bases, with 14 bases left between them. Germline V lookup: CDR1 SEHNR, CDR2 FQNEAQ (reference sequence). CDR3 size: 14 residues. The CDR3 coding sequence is TGTGCCAGCAGCTCACCCCTCGGAGGGGAAAAACTGTTTTTT. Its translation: CASSSPLGGEKLFF.

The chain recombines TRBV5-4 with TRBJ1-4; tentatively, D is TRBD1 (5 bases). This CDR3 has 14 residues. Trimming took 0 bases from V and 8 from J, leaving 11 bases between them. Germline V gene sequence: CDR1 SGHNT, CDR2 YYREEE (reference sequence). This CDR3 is CASSLAGAGEKLFF. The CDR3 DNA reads TGTGCCAGCAGCTTGGCTGGGGCTGGGGAAAAACTGTTTTTT.

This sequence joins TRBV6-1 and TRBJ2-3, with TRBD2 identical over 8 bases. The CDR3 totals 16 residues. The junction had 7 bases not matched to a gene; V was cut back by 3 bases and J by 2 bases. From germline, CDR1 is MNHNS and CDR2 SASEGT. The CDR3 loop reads CASSESAGGSTDTQYF. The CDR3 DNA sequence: TGTGCCAGCAGTGAGAGTGCGGGGGGCTCCACAGATACGCAGTATTTT.

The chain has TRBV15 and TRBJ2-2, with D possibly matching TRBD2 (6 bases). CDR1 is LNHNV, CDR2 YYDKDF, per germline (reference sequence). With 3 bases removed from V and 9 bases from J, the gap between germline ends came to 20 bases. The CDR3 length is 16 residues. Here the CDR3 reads CATSSHAVGGSRELFF. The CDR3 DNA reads TGTGCCACCAGCAGCCACGCGGTCGGAGGGAGCCGGGAGCTGTTTTTT.

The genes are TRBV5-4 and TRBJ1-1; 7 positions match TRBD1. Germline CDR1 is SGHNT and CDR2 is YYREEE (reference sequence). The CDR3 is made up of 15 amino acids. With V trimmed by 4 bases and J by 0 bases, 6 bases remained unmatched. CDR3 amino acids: CASSPDGTVNTEAFF. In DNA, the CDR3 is TGTGCCAGCAGCCCAGACGGGACAGTGAACACTGAAGCTTTCTTT.

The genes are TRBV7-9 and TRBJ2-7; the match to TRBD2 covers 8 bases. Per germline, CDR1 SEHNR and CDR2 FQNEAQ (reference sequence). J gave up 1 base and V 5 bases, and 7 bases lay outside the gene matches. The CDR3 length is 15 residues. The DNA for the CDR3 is TGTGCCAGCAGCCCCGGGGGGGGCCCTTCCTACGAGCAGTACTTC. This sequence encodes CASSPGGGPSYEQYF. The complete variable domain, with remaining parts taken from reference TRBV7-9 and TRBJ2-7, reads DTGVSQNPRHKITKRGQNVTFRCDPISEHNRLYWYRQTLGQGPEFLTYFQNEAQLEKSRLLSDRFSAERPKGSFSTLEIQRTEQGDSAMYLCASSPGGGPSYEQYFGPGTRLTVT.

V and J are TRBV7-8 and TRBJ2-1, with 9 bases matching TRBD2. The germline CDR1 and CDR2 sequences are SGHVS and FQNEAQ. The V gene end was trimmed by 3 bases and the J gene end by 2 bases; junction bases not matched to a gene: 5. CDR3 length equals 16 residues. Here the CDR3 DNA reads TGTGCCAGCAGCTTTATAGCGGGAGAGACCTACAATGAGCAGTTCTTC. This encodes CASSFIAGETYNEQFF.

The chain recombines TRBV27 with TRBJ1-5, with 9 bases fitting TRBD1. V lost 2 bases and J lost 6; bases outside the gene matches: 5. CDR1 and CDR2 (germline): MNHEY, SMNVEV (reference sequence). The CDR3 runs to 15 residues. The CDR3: CASSLTGTGIQPQHF. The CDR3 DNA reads TGTGCCAGCAGTTTAACCGGGACAGGGATTCAGCCCCAGCATTTT.

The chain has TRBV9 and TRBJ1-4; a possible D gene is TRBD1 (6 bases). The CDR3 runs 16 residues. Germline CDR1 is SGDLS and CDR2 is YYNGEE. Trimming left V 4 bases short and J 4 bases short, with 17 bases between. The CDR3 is CASSSSRTASNEKLFF. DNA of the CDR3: TGTGCCAGCAGCTCTAGTCGGACAGCTAGTAATGAAAAACTGTTTTTT.

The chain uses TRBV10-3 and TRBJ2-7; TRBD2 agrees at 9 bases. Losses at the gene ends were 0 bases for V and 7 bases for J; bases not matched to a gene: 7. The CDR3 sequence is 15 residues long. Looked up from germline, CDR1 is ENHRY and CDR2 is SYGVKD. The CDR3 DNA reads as TGTGCCATCAGTGAGTCGAGTAGCGGGAGTTGGGAGCAGTACTTC. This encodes CAISESSSGSWEQYF.

CDR3 coding DNA: TGTGCCAGCAGATCGGACAGCTCCTACGAGCAGTACTTC. Translating gives CASRSDSSYEQYF. This chain uses TRBV28 with TRBJ2-7, with TRBD1 as a possible D gene (6 bases). Deletions cut 6 bases from V and 0 bases from J, with 9 bases between. The length of the CDR3 is 13 residues. CDR1 and CDR2 (germline): MDHEN, SYDVKM.

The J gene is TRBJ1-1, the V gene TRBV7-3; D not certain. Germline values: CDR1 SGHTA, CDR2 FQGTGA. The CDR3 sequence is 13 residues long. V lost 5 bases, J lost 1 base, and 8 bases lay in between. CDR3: CASSRQENTEAFF. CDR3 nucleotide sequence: TGTGCCAGCAGCCGCCAGGAGAACACTGAAGCTTTCTTT.

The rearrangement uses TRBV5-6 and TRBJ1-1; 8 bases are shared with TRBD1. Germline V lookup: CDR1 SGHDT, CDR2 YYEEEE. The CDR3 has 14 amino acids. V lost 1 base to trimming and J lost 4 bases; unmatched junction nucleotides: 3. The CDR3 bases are TGTGCCAGCAGCTTGTCAGGGGGCGTCACTGAAGCTTTCTTT. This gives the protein CASSLSGGVTEAFF.

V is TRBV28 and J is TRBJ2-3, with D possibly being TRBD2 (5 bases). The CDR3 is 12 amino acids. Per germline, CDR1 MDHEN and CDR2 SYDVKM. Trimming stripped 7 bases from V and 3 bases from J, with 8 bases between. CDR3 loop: CASKSGTDTQYF. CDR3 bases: TGTGCCAGCAAAAGCGGAACAGATACGCAGTATTTT.

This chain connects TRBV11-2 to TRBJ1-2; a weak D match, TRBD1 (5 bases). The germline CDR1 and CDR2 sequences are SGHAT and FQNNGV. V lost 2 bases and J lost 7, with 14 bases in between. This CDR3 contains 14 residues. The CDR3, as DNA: TGTGCCAGCAGCTTATTTCGGGGGTCATTTGGCTACACCTTC. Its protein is CASSLFRGSFGYTF.

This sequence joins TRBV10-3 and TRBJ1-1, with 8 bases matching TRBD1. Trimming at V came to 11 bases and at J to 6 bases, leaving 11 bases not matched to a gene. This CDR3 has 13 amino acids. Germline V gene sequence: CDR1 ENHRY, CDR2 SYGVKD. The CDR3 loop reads CAAWDQGAAEAFF. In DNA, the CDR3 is TGTGCCGCGTGGGATCAGGGGGCGGCTGAAGCTTTCTTT.

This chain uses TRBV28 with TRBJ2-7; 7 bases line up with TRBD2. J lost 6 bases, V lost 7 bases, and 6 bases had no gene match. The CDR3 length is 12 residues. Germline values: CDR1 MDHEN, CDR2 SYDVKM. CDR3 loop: CASIESGGEQYF. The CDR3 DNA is TGTGCCAGCATCGAATCGGGGGGCGAGCAGTACTTC. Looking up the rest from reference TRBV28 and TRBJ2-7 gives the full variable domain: DVKVTQSSRYLVKRTGEKVFLECVQDMDHENMFWYRQDPGLGLRLIYFSYDVKMKEKGDIPEGYSVSREKKERFSLILESASTNQTSMYLCASIESGGEQYFGPGTRLTVT.

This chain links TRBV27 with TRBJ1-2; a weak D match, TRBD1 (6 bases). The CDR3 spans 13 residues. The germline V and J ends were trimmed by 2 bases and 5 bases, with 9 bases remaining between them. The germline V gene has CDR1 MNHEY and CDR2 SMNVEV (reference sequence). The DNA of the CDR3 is TGTGCCAGCAGTTTAGTCAGGGGTTATGGCTACACCTTC. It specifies CASSLVRGYGYTF.